A few counts support the clone carrying this T cell receptor (beta chain). Its target is not known. The CDR3 extends over 16 amino acids. Germline loops: CDR1 SGHVS, CDR2 FNYEAQ. V was shortened by 1 base and J by 1 base, with 13 bases between the two germline ends. Constant-segment primers were used for 5'RACE, and the resulting TCR alpha and TCR beta cDNA libraries carried sample barcodes and UMIs. TCRdb called the 5' RACE reads again in MiXCR, with one record for every CDR3 protein. This table holds a few hundred thousand distinct CDR3 sequences, about a fifth found once. The data belong to a study of T-cell memory formation after mild COVID-19. The overall study: For the most part, TCR clusters were specific to one donor.

The study's findings and limits: Later expanders leaned toward CD4+, whereas clones contracting from day 15 to 85 were balanced CD4/CD8. Mainly CM and EM harbored the contracting CD4+ clones; mainly EMRA harbored the CD8+ ones.

Sequenced material: PBMCs or a T cell subset sorted from them (not recorded which). This receptor was taken from an adult woman who had mild COVID-19 (a few samples of this study predate the infection). Cell type and time point are not known. The chain uses TRBV7-6 and TRBJ1-1, with no clear D. The CDR3 DNA reads as TGTGCCAGCAGCTTAGGCCCTGCTTTTGGGAACACTGAAGCTTTCTTT. It yields the protein CASSLGPAFGNTEAFF.